This TCR beta chain was observed in a study of cytomegalovirus exposure and HLA in healthy donors. To note about this clone: The junction shows a germline mismatch at one end, possibly a read error. This same CDR3 is encoded by further DNA sequences in the sample.

The PCR ran on 60 Vbeta and 13 Jbeta primers. Profiling relied on immunoSEQ multiplex PCR, and the TCRdb table lists in-frame clones only, not all of them. Altogether some 100,000 clones are present, approximately 77% being singletons, with the ten largest covering about 4.9%. CDR3 length: 13 residues. The germline CDR1 and CDR2 sequences are SNHLY and FYNNEI. J is TRBJ1-2 and V is TRBV2; no clear D. This TCR was recovered from a man between 50 and 59 years old in good health and CMV-seropositive. The source material was PBMCs. The CDR3 sequence is CASSRLPNYGYTF. The CDR3 nucleotides are TGCGCCAGCAGCAGGTTACCTAACTATGGCTACACCTTC.